This TCR beta chain was obtained from a study of cytomegalovirus exposure and HLA in healthy donors. Study at large: About 85 million unique TCRs from HLA-typed donors were held in an early release of data.

This CDR3 has 15 amino acids. Germline V gene data show CDR1 as SGHRS and CDR2 as YFSETQ. Unmatched junction bases numbered 7, after V lost 4 bases and J lost 3 bases. Whole-study findings and limits: Within a later analysis, the majority of CMV-associated TCR beta chains appeared HLA-restricted. TRBV6-2, TRBV6-3 and some other V segments were excluded as indistinguishable.

In the PCR, 60 Vbeta and 13 Jbeta primers were used. This table comes from immunoSEQ multiplex PCR, and its TCRdb copy is limited to in-frame clones, with some not included. Of about 200,000 clones in the sample, approximately 80% were seen once. As concerns this clone: Its matching antigen is unknown.

The sequenced sample consisted of PBMCs. The receptor was isolated from a woman in her 30s in good health and CMV-seronegative. The chain uses TRBV5-1 and TRBJ2-7, with 10 positions matching TRBD1. The DNA of the CDR3 is TGCGCCAGCAGCGTCGGGACAGGGGAGTACTACGAGCAGTACTTC. It translates to CASSVGTGEYYEQYF.